Shown below are 9 T cell receptor beta chains from a single sample sequenced in a study of cytomegalovirus exposure and HLA in healthy donors (dated by TCRdb to the late 2010s). Libraries came from the immunoSEQ multiplex PCR assay. Held by TCRdb, this immuneACCESS table contains in-frame sequences only and omits some clones. Under half of the omission traces to an unresolved V gene where checked; the cause of the rest is unknown. This sample is represented by around 250,000 clones; 90% of them were singletons. Jointly, the top ten make up 0.3% to 0.4% of the sample. Sample: PBMCs. All receptors come from a woman aged 18-29 years in good health and CMV-seronegative.

The rearrangement links TRBV11-2 to TRBJ1-1, with 10 bases identical to TRBD1. The junction had 9 bases not matched to a gene; V was cut back by 5 bases and J by 3 bases. The length of the CDR3 is 16 residues. In germline, CDR1 is SGHAT, CDR2 FQNNGV. The DNA of the CDR3 is TGTGCCAGCAGCCCGATCGGGACAGGGGCGGACACTGAAGCTTTCTTT. It translates to CASSPIGTGADTEAFF.

This chain uses TRBV4-2 with TRBJ2-3, with 9 bases aligning to TRBD2. V gave up 0 bases and J gave up 5 bases; unmatched junction bases: 9. The CDR3 has 17 residues. Per germline, CDR1 LGHNA and CDR2 YNFKEQ. CDR3 coding DNA: TGTGCCAGCAGCCAAGAAACAAGCGGGGGGCCTGGAGATACGCAGTATTTT. Its protein is CASSQETSGGPGDTQYF.

The chain has TRBV6-5 and TRBJ2-5; a possible D gene is TRBD1 (5 bases). The CDR3 length is 13 residues. The germline CDR1 and CDR2 sequences are MNHEY and SVGAGI. Between the trimmed V and J ends, which lost 2 bases and 1 base, there was a span of 5 bases. As DNA, the CDR3 is TGTGCCAGCAGTTACGGGGCCCAAGAGACCCAGTACTTC. This codes for CASSYGAQETQYF.

The CDR3 DNA follows: TGTGCCAGCAGTTTCAGGGACACGGCTGGCTACACCTTC. It codes for CASSFRDTAGYTF. The V and J genes are TRBV28 and TRBJ1-2, with a weak D call TRBD1 (6 bases). V was cut by 3 bases and J by 7 bases, with 12 bases left in between. The germline V gene encodes CDR1 MDHEN and CDR2 SYDVKM. The CDR3 consists of 13 residues.

The chain joins TRBV11-2 to TRBJ2-5; TRBD2 agrees at 7 bases. This CDR3 spans 15 amino acids. The junction had 7 bases not matched to a gene; V was cut back by 6 bases and J by 0 bases. Germline V gene sequence: CDR1 SGHAT, CDR2 FQNNGV. CDR3 residues: CASRPRRGYQETQYF. The CDR3 DNA sequence: TGTGCCAGCAGACCGCGGCGGGGGTACCAAGAGACCCAGTACTTC.

The genes are TRBV4-1 and TRBJ2-2; 10 positions match TRBD1. V lost 0 bases, J lost 6 bases, and 10 bases stayed unmatched. This CDR3 spans 18 amino acids. Germline V gene sequence: CDR1 MGHRA, CDR2 YSYEKL. CDR3 loop: CASSQDPARDRGPGELFF. As DNA, the CDR3 is TGCGCCAGCAGCCAAGATCCTGCCCGGGACAGGGGTCCCGGGGAGCTGTTTTTT.

The V gene is TRBV7-3, the J gene TRBJ2-2; 8 positions match TRBD2. CDR1 SGHTA and CDR2 FQGTGA come from the germline V gene. This CDR3 is built from 16 residues. Trimming took 2 bases from V and 3 from J; bases not matched to a gene: 5. In DNA, the CDR3 is TGTGCCAGCAGCTTATTCGCGGGGGGCCACACCGGGGAGCTGTTTTTT. It specifies CASSLFAGGHTGELFF.

V is TRBV9 and J is TRBJ1-3; TRBD1 agrees at 12 bases. Per germline, CDR1 SGDLS and CDR2 YYNGEE. The CDR3 has 15 residues. The junction had 5 bases not matched to a gene; V was cut back by 3 bases and J by 7 bases. In DNA form, the CDR3 reads TGTGCCAGCAGCGCGGGACAGGGGGCGGGTAACACCATATATTTT. Protein: CASSAGQGAGNTIYF. The whole variable domain, remainder taken from reference TRBV9 and TRBJ1-3, is DSGVTQTPKHLITATGQRVTLRCSPRSGDLSVYWYQQSLDQGLQFLIQYYNGEERAKGNILERFSAQQFPDLHSELNLSSLELGDSALYFCASSAGQGAGNTIYFGEGSWLTVV.

The chain combines TRBV9 with TRBJ2-3; a weak D match, TRBD2 (6 bases). CDR3 length: 15 amino acids. Germline V gene lookup returns CDR1 SGDLS and CDR2 YYNGEE. Trimming took 0 bases from V and 0 from J, leaving 8 bases between them. CDR3 in DNA: TGTGCCAGCAGCGTAGGACGGGGGAGCACAGATACGCAGTATTTT. This codes for CASSVGRGSTDTQYF. Supplemented by reference TRBV9 and TRBJ2-3, the full variable domain reads DSGVTQTPKHLITATGQRVTLRCSPRSGDLSVYWYQQSLDQGLQFLIQYYNGEERAKGNILERFSAQQFPDLHSELNLSSLELGDSALYFCASSVGRGSTDTQYFGPGTRLTVL.